This T cell receptor (beta chain) was sequenced during a study of cytomegalovirus exposure and HLA in healthy donors. Study-level points and caveats: In a later analysis, approximately 15,000 TCR beta sequences were associated with HLA alleles at 0.05 false discovery rate. An apparent linkage of common viral pathogens to several of the most significant clusters emerged in a later analysis.

Concerning this clone itself: Its target is not known. One end of the junction fails to match germline, which may point to a read error.

CDR1 SEHNR and CDR2 FQNEAQ come from the germline V gene (reference sequence). The CDR3 spans 17 residues. Amplification used 60 Vbeta primers and 13 Jbeta primers. Per the original data handling: The count from a later analysis was some 81 million unique TCR beta chains, 9 million to 12 million of them shared. Here immunoSEQ multiplex PCR was the method, and the copy in TCRdb shows in-frame clones only, minus some. V and J calls and clone size are those listed in that table; D and trimming were worked out from the DNA. The repertoire consists of 250,000 to 350,000 clones, with 85% to 90% occurring once and the leading ten covering about 2%.

The clonotype was recovered from a woman between 18 and 29 years old in good health and CMV-seronegative. The sample taken for sequencing was PBMCs. The rearrangement uses TRBV7-9 and TRBJ2-7; tentative D call: TRBD2 (5 bases). CDR3 sequence (DNA): TGTTCCAGCAGCCCTCCCGCGGAGGCGCAGAGCTCCTACGAGCAGTACTTC. Its translation: CSSSPPAEAQSSYEQYF.